This T cell receptor (beta chain) is from a study of blood T cells in healthy people across ages. Study-wide results and caveats: PBMCs were not sorted, which prevented a conclusive comparison of naive versus antigen-experienced cells.

Sample-barcoded 5' priming and a J-beta primer mix drove a second PCR of 7 to 11 cycles. TCRdb used MiXCR to reprocess the 5' RACE reads, holding one entry per CDR3 protein. The sample consists of hundreds of thousands of distinct CDR3 sequences, roughly 25% of them appearing once. In regard to this clonotype: Its antigen is not known.

The germline gives CDR1 LNHDA, CDR2 SQIVND (reference sequence). CDR3 length equals 14 residues. Trimming stripped 3 bases from V and 4 bases from J, with 13 bases between. Separately, the same data were catalogued under a study of T cells of mothers and their children.

The sequence came from a boy between 10 and 17 years old in good health. The rearrangement uses TRBV19 and TRBJ2-7, with D unclear. Sequencing was performed on blood. The CDR3, as DNA: TGTGCCAGTAGTATGGGCCGGATGGAGTACGAGCAGTACTTC. Its translation: CASSMGRMEYEQYF. The full variable domain, with the rest looked up from reference TRBV19 and TRBJ2-7, is DGGITQSPKYLFRKEGQNVTLSCEQNLNHDAMYWYRQDPGQGLRLIYYSQIVNDFQKGDIAEGYSVSREKKESFPLTVTSAQKNPTAFYLCASSMGRMEYEQYFGPGTRLTVT.